The 25 T cell receptor beta chains below come from one sample, sequenced in a study of blood T cell repertoires in COVID-19. The data were produced by immunoSEQ multiplex PCR, yet TCRdb's version contains in-frame clones alone and is incomplete. Among roughly 100,000 clones listed, approximately 80% were seen once. Sequencing was done on a sample of peripheral blood. The receptors stem from an elderly woman with active or convalescent COVID-19.

V gene TRBV7-9 combines with J gene TRBJ2-7; tentatively, D is TRBD2 (5 bases). The germline V gene encodes CDR1 SEHNR and CDR2 FQNEAQ (reference sequence). The V end was cut by 5 bases, the J end by 3 bases, with 23 bases between. CDR3 size: 17 residues. The CDR3 coding sequence is TGTGCCAGCAGCGATGAAGGCGGGTGGCAGGCGAGCTACGAGCAGTACTTC. Amino acid sequence: CASSDEGGWQASYEQYF.

V usage is TRBV19 and J usage is TRBJ2-1, with D maybe TRBD2 (6 bases). V gave up 4 bases and J gave up 8 bases, with 18 bases separating them. The CDR3 has 15 amino acids. Germline CDR1 reads LNHDA; CDR2 reads SQIVND (reference sequence). The CDR3 loop reads CASSNPRGKRDEQFF. CDR3 DNA: TGTGCCAGTAGTAACCCCCGCGGGAAAAGGGATGAGCAGTTCTTC.

The chain uses TRBV11-2 and TRBJ1-4; D is undetermined. The germline gives CDR1 SGHAT, CDR2 FQNNGV. The CDR3 extends over 16 amino acids. V shed 3 bases and J shed 0 bases, with 11 bases lying between them. The CDR3 loop reads CASSFGKTPTNEKLFF. CDR3 nucleotides: TGTGCCAGCAGCTTCGGAAAGACACCAACTAATGAAAAACTGTTTTTT.

The CDR3: CASSPSGSTNEKLFF. Here the CDR3 DNA reads TGTGCCAGCAGCCCCTCAGGTTCAACTAATGAAAAACTGTTTTTT. The rearrangement links TRBV7-9 to TRBJ1-4, with D hard to call. This CDR3 is 15 amino acids long. The germline gives CDR1 SEHNR, CDR2 FQNEAQ (reference sequence). V was shortened by 5 bases and J by 0 bases, with 10 bases between the two germline ends.

This chain joins TRBV7-6 and TRBJ1-1; 7 bases are shared with TRBD1. V lost 1 base and J lost 0; bases outside the gene matches: 8. Germline V lookup: CDR1 SGHVS, CDR2 FNYEAQ. The CDR3 runs 17 residues. CDR3 region: CASSLDRGRTMNTEAFF. The CDR3 DNA follows: TGTGCCAGCAGCTTAGACAGGGGCCGTACCATGAACACTGAAGCTTTCTTT.

The chain carries TRBV7-2 and TRBJ2-5; 7 bases fit TRBD2. Germline-derived CDR1 and CDR2 are SGHTA and FQGNSA. The CDR3 length is 16 residues. Losses at the gene ends were 5 bases for V and 5 bases for J; bases not matched to a gene: 14. For the CDR3, the DNA is TGTGCCAGCAGCCGTCCCCTGGCGGGAGTTATGGAGACCCAGTACTTC. It translates to CASSRPLAGVMETQYF.

The chain employs TRBV6-2 or TRBV6-3 and TRBJ2-7, with 8 bases fitting TRBD1. This CDR3 has 16 residues. The J segment lost 4 bases and the V segment lost 2 bases, leaving 10 bases of the junction unmatched. Per germline, CDR1 MNHEY and CDR2 SVGEGT. CDR3 sequence reads: CASSYPTGTGFYEQYF. DNA of the CDR3: TGTGCCAGCAGTTACCCTACCGGGACAGGATTTTACGAGCAGTACTTC.

In this sample, this clone turned up a few times. The chain uses TRBV5-1 and TRBJ2-1; D is ambiguous. The CDR3 is 15 residues long. Germline V gene data show CDR1 as SGHRS and CDR2 as YFSETQ. V was shortened by 0 bases and J by 4 bases, with 11 bases between the two germline ends. CDR3 DNA sequence: TGCGCCAGCAGCTTGGATCAGGTCCCGTACAATGAGCAGTTCTTC. This gives the protein CASSLDQVPYNEQFF.

This chain links TRBV7-2 with TRBJ1-6; maybe TRBD1 (6 bases). V was clipped by 8 bases and J by 2 bases, with 13 bases between them. The CDR3 is 15 residues long. CDR1 SGHTA and CDR2 FQGNSA come from the germline V gene. The CDR3 DNA reads as TGTGCCAGCGGGACGTCAGGGGCCTATAATTCACCCCTCCACTTT. It translates to CASGTSGAYNSPLHF.

The chain links TRBV29-1 to TRBJ2-3; TRBD2 matches at 12 bases. Germline CDR1 and CDR2: SQVTM and ANQGSEA. The CDR3 loop spans 16 amino acids. Germline trimming cut 3 bases from V and 4 bases from J; bases unmatched to any gene: 8. This CDR3 reads CSVDSRLAGVSDTQYF. CDR3 nucleotides: TGCAGCGTTGATTCCCGACTAGCGGGAGTTTCAGATACGCAGTATTTT.

The chain links TRBV18 to TRBJ1-1, with D possibly TRBD1 on 6 matching bases. The V and J ends lost 5 bases and 11 bases respectively, with 18 bases between them. The germline gives CDR1 KGHSH, CDR2 LQKENI. This CDR3 is built from 13 residues. Written as DNA, the CDR3 is TGTGCCAGCTCAGGAACTCGGGGGGCAGGGGCTTTCTTT. As protein: CASSGTRGAGAFF. The variable domain in full, with the rest retrieved from reference TRBV18 and TRBJ1-1, is NAGVMQNPRHLVRRRGQEARLRCSPMKGHSHVYWYRQLPEEGLKFMVYLQKENIIDESGMPKERFSAEFPKEGPSILRIQQVVRGDSAAYFCASSGTRGAGAFFGQGTRLTVV.

The gene calls are TRBV10-3 and TRBJ1-1; 8 bases map to TRBD1. Germline V lookup: CDR1 ENHRY, CDR2 SYGVKD. CDR3 length equals 12 residues. Losses at the gene ends were 11 bases for V and 3 bases for J; bases not matched to a gene: 5. In DNA, the CDR3 is TGTGCCTCACACAGGGGGGACACTGAAGCTTTCTTT. Residues: CASHRGDTEAFF.

V and J are TRBV9 and TRBJ2-7, with a possible D match to TRBD1 (5 bases). This CDR3 comprises 14 residues. In germline, CDR1 is SGDLS, CDR2 YYNGEE. V dropped 1 base and J dropped 3 bases, with 11 bases sitting between them. CDR3 DNA sequence: TGTGCCAGCAGCGTAATCGACAGTAACTACGAGCAGTACTTC. It is translated as CASSVIDSNYEQYF.

The chain uses TRBV30 and TRBJ2-5; maybe TRBD1 (5 bases). Germline CDR1 and CDR2: GTSNPN and SVGIG (reference sequence). V was cut by 2 bases and J by 4 bases, with 14 bases left in between. The CDR3 length is 14 residues. This CDR3 is CAWSPGRVRETQYF. The CDR3 nucleotides read TGTGCCTGGAGTCCCGGCAGGGTGCGAGAGACCCAGTACTTC. Supplemented by reference TRBV30 and TRBJ2-5, the full variable domain reads SQTIHQWPATLVQPVGSPLSLECTVEGTSNPNLYWYRQAAGRGLQLLFYSVGIGQISSEVPQNLSASRPQDRQFILSSKKLLLSDSGFYLCAWSPGRVRETQYFGPGTRLLVL.

This clone has a single count. J is TRBJ2-7 and V is TRBV7-9, with 8 positions matching TRBD1. With V trimmed by 3 bases and J by 2 bases, 3 bases remained unmatched. CDR3 length: 14 amino acids. Germline V gene data show CDR1 as SEHNR and CDR2 as FQNEAQ (reference sequence). DNA for the CDR3: TGTGCCAGCAGCTTGAAGGGACAGGCCTACGAGCAGTACTTC. Its protein is CASSLKGQAYEQYF.

The genes are TRBV5-1 and TRBJ1-3; D ambiguous. V lost 2 bases and J 3 bases, leaving 6 bases between the germline ends. This CDR3 has 13 residues. From germline, CDR1 is SGHRS and CDR2 YFSETQ. CDR3 protein: CASSLQLGNTIYF. The CDR3 DNA is TGCGCCAGCAGCTTACAGCTTGGAAACACCATATATTTT. The full variable domain, in which reference TRBV5-1 and TRBJ1-3 provide the parts outside the CDR3, is KAGVTQTPRYLIKTRGQQVTLSCSPISGHRSVSWYQQTPGQGLQFLFEYFSETQRNKGNFPGRFSGRQFSNSRSEMNVSTLELGDSALYLCASSLQLGNTIYFGEGSWLTVV.

CDR3 region: CASKVSGDSYEQYF. Here the CDR3 DNA reads TGTGCCAGCAAAGTCTCGGGAGACTCCTACGAGCAGTACTTC. The chain combines TRBV6-6 with TRBJ2-7; weak D call: TRBD2 (6 bases). The CDR3 sequence is 14 residues long. The V gene's germline CDR1 is MNHNY and CDR2 SVGAGI (reference sequence). V lost 7 bases, J lost 0 bases, and 13 bases lay in between.

The rearrangement uses TRBV1 and TRBJ1-2; the table assigns TRBD1, which was not confirmed against the DNA. TRBV1 is termed a pseudogene. The CDR3 sequence is 13 residues long. The CDR3 DNA is TGCACCACCAAGGGACAGGGAGTCTATGGCTACACCTTC. Amino acids: CTTKGQGVYGYTF.

The chain combines TRBV2 with TRBJ1-2; D unresolved. Germline loops: CDR1 SNHLY, CDR2 FYNNEI. The V end lost 5 bases, the J end lost 3 bases, and 10 bases lay between the germline ends. This CDR3 comprises 13 residues. The CDR3 nucleotides read TGTGCCAGCAGTAGCGACCGCTACTATGGCTACACCTTC. Amino acid sequence: CASSSDRYYGYTF.

The gene calls are TRBV30 and TRBJ1-5, with 7 bases matching TRBD1. The CDR3 runs 13 residues. Germline V gives CDR1 GTSNPN, CDR2 SVGIG (reference sequence). V was clipped by 2 bases and J by 4 bases; unmatched bases: 2. CDR3 bases: TGTGCCTGGAGTCAACAGGGGAATCAGCCCCAGCATTTT. Translation gives CAWSQQGNQPQHF.

This clone appeared once. The rearrangement joins TRBV28 to TRBJ2-4, with D tentatively TRBD2 (6 bases). The ends were cut back, 5 bases at V and 8 bases at J, with 13 bases in the middle. Germline V gene sequence: CDR1 MDHEN, CDR2 SYDVKM. This CDR3 is built from 13 residues. CDR3 DNA: TGTGCCAGCAGTCCCCGGGGGTGGGACATTCAGTACTTC. As protein: CASSPRGWDIQYF. The full variable domain, in which reference TRBV28 and TRBJ2-4 provide the parts outside the CDR3, is DVKVTQSSRYLVKRTGEKVFLECVQDMDHENMFWYRQDPGLGLRLIYFSYDVKMKEKGDIPEGYSVSREKKERFSLILESASTNQTSMYLCASSPRGWDIQYFGAGTRLSVL.

This chain links TRBV20-1 with TRBJ1-2; D may be TRBD1 (6 bases). V lost 2 bases, J lost 8 bases, and 9 bases lay in between. The CDR3 length is 11 residues. From germline, CDR1 is DFQATT and CDR2 SNEGSKA (reference sequence). The CDR3 is CSARTGWGYTF. The CDR3 bases are TGCAGTGCTAGAACAGGGTGGGGCTACACCTTC.

The chain couples TRBV5-6 to TRBJ1-4; 7 bases agree with TRBD1. CDR3 length equals 15 residues. Germline V CDR1 and CDR2: SGHDT, YYEEEE. Germline trimming cut 4 bases from V and 0 bases from J; bases unmatched to any gene: 3. The CDR3 reads CASSLGTATNEKLFF. DNA for the CDR3: TGTGCCAGCAGCCTCGGGACAGCAACTAATGAAAAACTGTTTTTT.

The chain employs TRBV11-3 and TRBJ2-7, with TRBD1 matching 7 bases. The CDR3 is made up of 13 amino acids. Looked up from germline, CDR1 is SGHNT and CDR2 is YENEEA. J gave up 1 base and V 5 bases, and 2 bases lay outside the gene matches. The CDR3 sequence is CASSLGQSYEQYF. For the CDR3, the DNA is TGTGCCAGCAGCCTGGGACAGTCCTACGAGCAGTACTTC.

The V and J genes are TRBV11-2 and TRBJ2-2, with D tentatively TRBD2 (5 bases). Germline loops: CDR1 SGHAT, CDR2 FQNNGV. This CDR3 is built from 15 residues. Between the trimmed V and J ends, which lost 6 bases and 1 base, there was a span of 12 bases. Here the CDR3 reads CASRRSAQNTGELFF. The CDR3 DNA sequence: TGTGCCAGCAGGCGTAGCGCTCAGAACACCGGGGAGCTGTTTTTT.